The source of this TCR beta chain is a study of shared clonotypes between healthy human individuals. Whole-study results and caveats: It was anticipated that sequencing depth would influence how many clonotypes donors shared. Naive subsets typically showed greater estimated richness than memory subsets.

Germline CDR1 reads SGHDN; CDR2 reads FVKESK. The CDR3 runs to 14 residues. J lost 6 bases, V lost 4 bases, and 1 base had no gene match. Concerning this clone itself: Its antigen remains unidentified.

Assay used: immunoSEQ multiplex PCR; TCRdb lists only in-frame clones, some missing. The sample includes about 600,000 clones, less than 98% of them seen just once. Donors had no recently reported acute infections or vaccinations and were HIV-negative. All of the donors resided in Nashville, Tennessee, and each was a Caucasian adult. This chain uses TRBV14 with TRBJ1-6; 9 bases are a match to TRBD1. The origin of this receptor is a woman aged 25 to 39 in good health. The sequencing input was naive CD4+ T cells sorted from blood. Documented subset: CD45RA+ positively selected. The CDR3 DNA reads as TGTGCCAGCAGCCCGGACAGGGGTAATTCACCCCTCCACTTT. Translating gives CASSPDRGNSPLHF.